This T cell receptor beta chain emerged from a study of monozygotic twins with inflammatory bowel disease. General study findings and limits: IBD-affected twins scored below their healthy co-twins in TCRbeta diversity (inverse Simpson).

Researchers collected 2.5 ml of blood per donor. A word on this clonotype: The target antigen is unknown.

TCR libraries were prepared from 3500 ng total RNA each. TCRdb re-called the 5' RACE reads and catalogs CDR3 proteins one per entry, DNA excluded. This sample's table reports hundreds of thousands of distinct CDR3 sequences. Sequencing was carried out using blood. This sequence was found in a human donor with ulcerative colitis or Crohn's disease, or a healthy co-twin of an affected twin (not recorded which).

CDR3 protein: CASSLVSPSERGYTF. This rearrangement joins TRBV5-1 to TRBJ1-2. Germline V gene data show CDR1 as SGHRS and CDR2 as YFSETQ. This CDR3 is built from 15 residues.